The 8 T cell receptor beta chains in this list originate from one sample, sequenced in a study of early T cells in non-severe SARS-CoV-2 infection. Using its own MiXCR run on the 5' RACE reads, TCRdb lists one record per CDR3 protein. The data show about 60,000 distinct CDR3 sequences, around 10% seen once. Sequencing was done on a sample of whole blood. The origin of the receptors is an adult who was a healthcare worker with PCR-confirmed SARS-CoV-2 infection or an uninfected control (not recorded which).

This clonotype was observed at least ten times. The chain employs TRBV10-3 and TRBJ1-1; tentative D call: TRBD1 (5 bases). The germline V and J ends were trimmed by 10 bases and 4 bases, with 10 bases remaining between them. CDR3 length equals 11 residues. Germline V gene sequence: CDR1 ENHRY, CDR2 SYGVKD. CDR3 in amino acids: CATQGGTEAFF. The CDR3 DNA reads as TGTGCCACCCAGGGAGGCACTGAAGCTTTCTTT.

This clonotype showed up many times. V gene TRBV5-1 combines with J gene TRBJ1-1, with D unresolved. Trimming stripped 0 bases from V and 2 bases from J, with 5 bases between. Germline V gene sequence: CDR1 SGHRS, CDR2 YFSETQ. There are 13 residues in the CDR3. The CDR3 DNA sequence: TGCGCCAGCAGCTTGGACAGAAACACTGAAGCTTTCTTT. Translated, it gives CASSLDRNTEAFF.

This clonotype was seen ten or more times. DNA of the CDR3: TGTGCCAGCTCACCTGGGGGGGCCACCACTAACGAGCAGTACTTC. Protein sequence: CASSPGGATTNEQYF. The chain couples TRBV18 to TRBJ2-7; TRBD2 is a possible D gene (7 bases). The CDR3 runs to 15 residues. Germline V gene lookup returns CDR1 KGHSH and CDR2 LQKENI. Between the trimmed V and J ends, which lost 3 bases and 5 bases, there was a span of 17 bases.

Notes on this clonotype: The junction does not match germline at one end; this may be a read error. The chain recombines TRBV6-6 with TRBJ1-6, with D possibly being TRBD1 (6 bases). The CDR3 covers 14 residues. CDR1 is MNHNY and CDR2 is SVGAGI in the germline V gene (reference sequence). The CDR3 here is CANSSLQGRSPLHF. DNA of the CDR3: TGTGCCAACAGTTCCCTTCAGGGGAGGTCACCCCTCCACTTT.

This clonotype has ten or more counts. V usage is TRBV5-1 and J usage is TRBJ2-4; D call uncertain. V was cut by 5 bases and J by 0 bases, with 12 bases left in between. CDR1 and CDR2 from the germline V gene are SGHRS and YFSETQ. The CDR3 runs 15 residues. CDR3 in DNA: TGCGCCAGCAGGCCTGCCCTTGAAGCCAAAAACATTCAGTACTTC. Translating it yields CASRPALEAKNIQYF.

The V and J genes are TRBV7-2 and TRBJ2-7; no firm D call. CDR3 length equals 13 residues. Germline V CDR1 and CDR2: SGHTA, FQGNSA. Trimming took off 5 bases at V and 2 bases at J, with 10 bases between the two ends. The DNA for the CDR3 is TGTGCCAGCAGCCCCCCCGGGCCCTACGAGCAGTACTTC. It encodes CASSPPGPYEQYF.

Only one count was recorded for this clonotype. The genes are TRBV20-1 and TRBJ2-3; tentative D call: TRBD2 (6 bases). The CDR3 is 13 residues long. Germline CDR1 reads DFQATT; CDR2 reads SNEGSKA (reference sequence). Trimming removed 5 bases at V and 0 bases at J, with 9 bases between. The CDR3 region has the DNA TGCAGTGCTTCTAGCGAAAGCACAGATACGCAGTATTTT. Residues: CSASSESTDTQYF.

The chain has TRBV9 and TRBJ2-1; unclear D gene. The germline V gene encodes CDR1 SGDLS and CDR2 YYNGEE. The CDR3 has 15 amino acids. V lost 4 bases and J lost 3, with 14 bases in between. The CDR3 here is CASSTRLTGYNEQFF. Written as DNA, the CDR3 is TGTGCCAGCAGCACCCGTCTCACGGGCTACAATGAGCAGTTCTTC.